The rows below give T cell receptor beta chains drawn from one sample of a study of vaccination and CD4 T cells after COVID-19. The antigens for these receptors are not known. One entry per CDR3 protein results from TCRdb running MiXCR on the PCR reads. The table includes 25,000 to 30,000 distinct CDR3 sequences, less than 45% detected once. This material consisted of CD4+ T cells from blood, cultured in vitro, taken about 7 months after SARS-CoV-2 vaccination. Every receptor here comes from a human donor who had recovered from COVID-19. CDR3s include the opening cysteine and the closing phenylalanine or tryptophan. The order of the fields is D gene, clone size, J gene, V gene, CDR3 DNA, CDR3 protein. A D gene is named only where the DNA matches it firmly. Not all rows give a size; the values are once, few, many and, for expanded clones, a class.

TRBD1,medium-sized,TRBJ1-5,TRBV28,TGTGCCAGCAAGGGGGCTAGGAATCAGCCCCAGCATTTT,CASKGARNQPQHF
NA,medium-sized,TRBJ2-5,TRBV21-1,TGTGCCAGCAGCAAACTTGAGTACCAAGAGACCCAGTACTTC,CASSKLEYQETQYF
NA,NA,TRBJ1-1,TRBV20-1,TGCAGTGCTAGAGATAGAGACACAGGGCTGAACACTGAAGCTTTCTTT,CSARDRDTGLNTEAFF
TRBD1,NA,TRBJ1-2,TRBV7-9,TGTGCCAGCAGCTTAGGGACAGGGTTCGGCTACACCTTC,CASSLGTGFGYTF
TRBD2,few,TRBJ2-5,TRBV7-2,TGTGCCAGCAGCAGAGGACTAGAGAGCGTTGAGACCCAGTACTTC,CASSRGLESVETQYF
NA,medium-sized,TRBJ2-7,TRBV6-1,TGTGCCAGCAGTCGGACGGGTTCCTACGAGCAGTACTTC,CASSRTGSYEQYF
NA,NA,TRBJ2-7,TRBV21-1,TGTGCCAGCAGCCCTGCTCCGGCCCGAAACCATCCCCACGAGCAGTACTTC,CASSPAPARNHPHEQYF
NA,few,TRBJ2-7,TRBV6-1,TGTGCCAGCAGATTTTACGAGCAGTACTTC,CASRFYEQYF
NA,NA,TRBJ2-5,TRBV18,TGTGCCAGCTCACCGGGGATACAAGAGACCCAGTACTTC,CASSPGIQETQYF
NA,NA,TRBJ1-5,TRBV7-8,TGTGCCAGCAGCTTAGCGGGGCAGGTGAGTCAGCCCCAGCATTTT,CASSLAGQVSQPQHF
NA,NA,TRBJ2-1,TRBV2,TGTGCCAGCAGTGGGACTTCCTTCTACAATGAGCAGTTCTTC,CASSGTSFYNEQFF
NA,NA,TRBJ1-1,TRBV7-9,TGTGCCAGCATCATCGGGACCGGGCCTTCTGAAGCTTTCTTT,CASIIGTGPSEAFF
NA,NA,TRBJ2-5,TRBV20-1,TGCAGTGCTAGAGATTATCTAGGCGGGGCAGAGACCCAGTACTTC,CSARDYLGGAETQYF
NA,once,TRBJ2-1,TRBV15,TGTGCCACCAGCAGAGACGGTGTCCGTTCCTACAATGAGCAGTTCTTC,CATSRDGVRSYNEQFF
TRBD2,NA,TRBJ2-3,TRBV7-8,TGTGCCAGCAGCTTTACTAGCGGGAGGGGTACAGATACGCAGTATTTT,CASSFTSGRGTDTQYF
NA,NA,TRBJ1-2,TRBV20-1,TGCAGTGCTAGAGCCCAGGGACCCCGGATCTCTAACTATGGCTACACCTTC,CSARAQGPRISNYGYTF
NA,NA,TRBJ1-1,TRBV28,TGTGCCAGCAGTCCAATCTTGAGTGGCCAGAACACTGAAGCTTTCTTT,CASSPILSGQNTEAFF
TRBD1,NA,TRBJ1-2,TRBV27,TGTGCCAGCAGTTTCCTCGGGGCGGGGACAGACGGGAGTGGCTACACCTTC,CASSFLGAGTDGSGYTF
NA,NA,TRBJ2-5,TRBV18,TGTGCCAGCTCACCAAGCGCAGAGAGCCCGTCCCAGTACTTC,CASSPSAESPSQYF
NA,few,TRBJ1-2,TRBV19,TGTGCCAGTATGGGGCGCGGGGGGCCCACCCTTAACTATGGCTACACCTTC,CASMGRGGPTLNYGYTF
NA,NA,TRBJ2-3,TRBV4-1,TGCGCCAGCAGCCAAGATAAGGTAGGTCTCCCAGATACGCAGTATTTT,CASSQDKVGLPDTQYF
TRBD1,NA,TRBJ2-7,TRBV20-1,TGCAGTGCTATAGGGGGCACCCTAACCTACGAGCAGTACTTC,CSAIGGTLTYEQYF
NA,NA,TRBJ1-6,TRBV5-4,TGTGCCAGCAGCATACAGGGCCGCGATTCACCCCTCCACTTT,CASSIQGRDSPLHF
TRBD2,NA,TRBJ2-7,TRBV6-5,TGTGCCAGCAGTTACTCCCCCGGACTAGCGGGAGGCGACTACGAGCAGTACTTC,CASSYSPGLAGGDYEQYF
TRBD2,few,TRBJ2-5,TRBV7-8,TGTGCCAGCAGCATACAGTCCGGGGGGGAGACCCAGTACTTC,CASSIQSGGETQYF
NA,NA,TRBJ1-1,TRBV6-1,TGTGCCAGCAGTGTCCTCGGGATGAACACTGAAGCTTTCTTT,CASSVLGMNTEAFF
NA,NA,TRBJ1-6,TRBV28,TGTGCCAGCACGGGGGATTCACCCCTCCACTTT,CASTGDSPLHF
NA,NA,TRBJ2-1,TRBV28,TGTGCCAGCAGTCCCCTCATAGAGGGCAACAATGAGCAGTTCTTC,CASSPLIEGNNEQFF
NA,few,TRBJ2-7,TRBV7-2,TGTGCCAGCAGCTTAGAGCGGCACTACGAGCAGTACTTC,CASSLERHYEQYF
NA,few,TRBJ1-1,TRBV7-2,TGTGCCAGCAGCTTAGGTGGCCGATTGAACACTGAAGCTTTCTTT,CASSLGGRLNTEAFF
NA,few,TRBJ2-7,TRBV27,TGTGCCAACACGACCAAGAGGCGGTACGAGCAGTACTTC,CANTTKRRYEQYF
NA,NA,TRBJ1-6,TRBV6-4,TGTGCCAGCAGTTACTCGGGACGGAGCTCCTATAATTCACCCCTCCACTTT,CASSYSGRSSYNSPLHF
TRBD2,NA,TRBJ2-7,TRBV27,TGTGCCAGCAGGAAGCGGGAGGGCTACGAGCAGTACTTC,CASRKREGYEQYF
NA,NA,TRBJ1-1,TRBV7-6,TGTGCCAGCAGCTTAGTCGGGCAGGTAGAAGCTTTCTTT,CASSLVGQVEAFF
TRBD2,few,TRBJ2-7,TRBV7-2,TGTGCCAGCAGCTCATTTAGCGGGAGGGCCTACGAGCAGTACTTC,CASSSFSGRAYEQYF
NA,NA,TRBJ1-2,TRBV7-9,TGTGCCAGCAGCTTAGATTATGGGTATGGCTACACCTTC,CASSLDYGYGYTF
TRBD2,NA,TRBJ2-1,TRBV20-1,TGCAGTGCCAGACACCTAGCGGGAGACATCCGGAGTGAGCAGTTCTTC,CSARHLAGDIRSEQFF
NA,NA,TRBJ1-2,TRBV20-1,TGCAGTGCTAGCTCTTCGGGTTATAACTATGGCTACACCTTC,CSASSSGYNYGYTF